This paragraph covers one T cell receptor beta chain sequence. No antigen is known for it. The data are from a study of cytomegalovirus exposure and HLA in healthy donors. In the study overall: An early release of data contained 75 million to 90 million unique TCRs, which came from HLA-typed donors. Study-wide results and limits: Roughly uniform sequencing depth across donors was assumed, possibly incorrectly.

The study ran its PCR with 60 Vbeta and 13 Jbeta primers. The data were produced by immunoSEQ multiplex PCR, yet TCRdb's version contains in-frame clones alone and is incomplete. The sample holds about 190,000 clones, roughly 80% seen once. V shed 0 bases and J 4 bases; nucleotides not matched to a gene: 4. This CDR3 has 15 amino acids. Germline-derived CDR1 and CDR2 are MNHNY and SVGAGI (reference sequence). Sequencing input: PBMCs. The chain has TRBV6-6 and TRBJ2-7; 9 bases map to TRBD2. The sequence came from a woman younger than 45 in good health and CMV-seropositive. CDR3 DNA: TGTGCCAGCAGTTACTCTAGCGGGAGTAGTTACGAGCAGTACTTC. Its translation is CASSYSSGSSYEQYF.